The 30 T cell receptor beta chains reported below all come from one sample, sequenced in a study of T cells in Graves' hyperthyroidism and ophthalmopathy. It was RNA transcripts that yielded the amplified TCR beta CDR3 regions. First-round RT-PCR targeting the TCR CDR3 was performed with the HTBI primer set. Using its own MiXCR run on the multiplex PCR reads, TCRdb lists one record per CDR3 protein. The table shows about 420,000 distinct CDR3 sequences, with 12% to 15% occurring only once. The sequencing input was blood. The receptor source for this set is a woman aged 18 to 35 with Graves' hyperthyroidism.

This clonotype appeared many times. The chain combines TRBV12-3 or TRBV12-4 with TRBJ1-1; a weak D match, TRBD1 (5 bases). V shed 0 bases and J shed 4 bases, with 15 bases lying between them. This CDR3 is built from 16 residues. This chain's CDR3 is CASSLALAGWVTEAFF. CDR3 bases: TGTGCCAGCAGTTTAGCTCTAGCAGGGTGGGTCACTGAAGCTTTCTTT.

As regards this clonotype: A much larger clone differs by one base, so this may be a read error. The V and J genes are TRBV6-1 and TRBJ2-7; D is possibly TRBD2 (6 bases). Deletions cut 6 bases from V and 2 bases from J, with 11 bases between. The CDR3 loop spans 13 amino acids. CDR1 is MNHNS and CDR2 is SASEGT in the germline V gene. DNA for the CDR3: TGTGCCAGCAGGGGGGAGGCCCCCTACGAGCAGTACTTC. This sequence encodes CASRGEAPYEQYF.

The V and J genes are TRBV7-9 and TRBJ2-1, with 10 bases aligning to TRBD1. The CDR3 has 15 amino acids. CDR1 is SEHNR, CDR2 FQNEAQ, per germline (reference sequence). V lost 3 bases and J lost 9; bases outside the gene matches: 8. As DNA, the CDR3 is TGTGCCAGCAGCTTTTTAGGGACAGGGGTCGGTGAGCAGTTCTTC. It encodes CASSFLGTGVGEQFF.

A word on this clonotype: One base away lies a much larger clone, so this may be a sequencing read error. The chain uses TRBV4-2 and TRBJ2-3; 7 positions match TRBD2. This CDR3 is built from 15 residues. Germline lookup yields CDR1 LGHNA and CDR2 YNFKEQ. CDR3 protein: CANSQQRDHTDTQYF. Here the CDR3 DNA reads TGTGCCAACAGCCAACAGCGGGACCACACAGATACGCAGTATTTT.

This clonotype was counted ten times or more. The J gene is TRBJ1-6, the V gene TRBV11-3, with D tentatively TRBD1 (6 bases). V was shortened by 5 bases and J by 6 bases, with 11 bases between the two germline ends. The germline gives CDR1 SGHNT, CDR2 YENEEA. CDR3 size: 14 residues. CDR3 DNA sequence: TGTGCCAGCAGCCAGACAGGATTTAATTCACCCCTCCACTTT. This encodes CASSQTGFNSPLHF.

The chain carries TRBV18 and TRBJ2-7; 13 bases align to TRBD2. V lost 3 bases, J lost 5 bases, and 7 bases stayed unmatched. This CDR3 region has 16 residues. Germline V gives CDR1 KGHSH, CDR2 LQKENI. CDR3 region: CASSPARGTSGDEQYF. As DNA, the CDR3 is TGTGCCAGCTCACCGGCCAGGGGGACTAGCGGGGACGAGCAGTACTTC.

In its sample, this clonotype was seen many times. V is TRBV5-5 and J is TRBJ2-2; 9 bases match TRBD2. This CDR3 comprises 15 residues. J gave up 0 bases and V 3 bases, and 0 bases lay outside the gene matches. Looked up from germline, CDR1 is SGHKS and CDR2 is YYEKEE (reference sequence). The CDR3 DNA follows: TGTGCCAGCAGCTCTAGCGGGACGAACACCGGGGAGCTGTTTTTT. It codes for CASSSSGTNTGELFF.

V is TRBV7-9 and J is TRBJ1-1; D is unresolved. This CDR3 has 12 residues. V lost 3 bases to trimming and J lost 7 bases, with 9 bases between them. The germline CDR1 and CDR2 sequences are SEHNR and FQNEAQ (reference sequence). CDR3 bases: TGTGCCAGCAGCTTGATTCCGCATGAAGCTTTCTTT. As protein: CASSLIPHEAFF.

This clonotype has just a few counts. V is TRBV9 and J is TRBJ2-7; D is unresolved. The germline CDR1 and CDR2 sequences are SGDLS and YYNGEE. The CDR3 totals 14 residues. V lost 4 bases and J lost 0, with 11 bases in between. The CDR3: CASSRRPGSYEQYF. As DNA, the CDR3 is TGTGCCAGCAGCCGGCGACCAGGCTCCTACGAGCAGTACTTC.

This clonotype has a handful of counts. Given a much more abundant clone one base away, this may be a read error. This chain uses TRBV28 with TRBJ2-7; no firm D call. Germline CDR1 MDHEN, CDR2 SYDVKM. This CDR3 region has 16 residues. Trimming removed 5 bases from V and 2 bases from J, with 19 bases in between. The CDR3 sequence is CASSPPRRRSPYEQYF. In DNA, the CDR3 is TGTGCCAGCAGTCCCCCCCGGCGGCGGAGCCCCTACGAGCAGTACTTC.

This clonotype was counted many times. This chain connects TRBV27 to TRBJ2-5; tentatively, D is TRBD2 (6 bases). V was pared by 1 base and J by 5 bases, with 20 bases between. CDR1 and CDR2 (germline): MNHEY, SMNVEV (reference sequence). The CDR3 is 17 residues long. CDR3 sequence reads: CASSLLGGFGRRETQYF. DNA for the CDR3: TGTGCCAGCAGTTTATTAGGAGGGTTCGGTCGGAGGGAGACCCAGTACTTC.

This clonotype was seen repeatedly, ten times or more. This chain links TRBV28 with TRBJ2-7, with 8 bases that match TRBD1. There are 14 residues in the CDR3. Germline CDR1 MDHEN, CDR2 SYDVKM. Unmatched junction bases numbered 4, after V lost 1 base and J lost 5 bases. CDR3 in DNA: TGTGCCAGCAGTTTATCGGACAGGGTGAACGAGCAGTACTTC. It specifies CASSLSDRVNEQYF.

This clonotype was counted many times. The rearrangement uses TRBV2 and TRBJ2-3; TRBD2 might be the D (6 bases). This CDR3 is 12 amino acids long. V lost 6 bases, J lost 2 bases, and 6 bases lay in between. Germline V gene sequence: CDR1 SNHLY, CDR2 FYNNEI. The CDR3, as DNA: TGTGCCAGCAGGCGGGACACAGATACGCAGTATTTT. It specifies CASRRDTDTQYF.

This clonotype was seen many times. The V call is TRBV7-2, the J call TRBJ2-7; possible D gene TRBD1, 5 bases. V lost 5 bases to trimming and J lost 3 bases, with 11 bases between them. There are 13 residues in the CDR3. Germline V lookup: CDR1 SGHTA, CDR2 FQGNSA. As DNA, the CDR3 is TGTGCCAGCAGCCCCCGGACAAACTACGAGCAGTACTTC. It translates to CASSPRTNYEQYF.

This clonotype was counted at least ten times. CDR3 DNA sequence: TGTGCCAGCACCAATCCTTGGGGGAATGAGCAGTTCTTC. It encodes CASTNPWGNEQFF. The genes are TRBV25-1 and TRBJ2-1; either TRBD1 or TRBD2 may fit D (5 bases each). CDR3 length equals 13 residues. V dropped 7 bases and J dropped 7 bases, with 14 bases sitting between them. From germline, CDR1 is MGHDK and CDR2 SYGVNS. Full variable domain (missing parts from reference TRBV25-1 and TRBJ2-1): EADIYQTPRYLVIGTGKKITLECSQTMGHDKMYWYQQDPGMELHLIHYSYGVNSTEKGDLSSESTVSRIRTEHFPLTLESARPSHTSQYLCASTNPWGNEQFFGPGTRLTVL.

This clonotype was detected many times. This chain links TRBV12-5 with TRBJ2-2, with D perhaps matching TRBD1 (6 bases). CDR1 and CDR2 (germline): LGHNT, FRNRAP. V dropped 5 bases and J dropped 0 bases, with 10 bases sitting between them. The CDR3 runs 15 residues. CDR3 coding DNA: TGTGCTAGTGGTCCAACAGGGCCGAACACCGGGGAGCTGTTTTTT. Translated: CASGPTGPNTGELFF.

The table lists this clonotype with many counts. CDR3 coding DNA: TGTGCCAGCAGTTTGGGTCAGGGGGTTCAGCCCCAGCATTTT. Translation: CASSLGQGVQPQHF. The V gene is TRBV28, the J gene TRBJ1-5, with 7 nucleotides matching TRBD1. Germline loops: CDR1 MDHEN, CDR2 SYDVKM. The CDR3 extends over 14 amino acids. The trim removed 3 bases at V and 6 bases at J, leaving 5 bases unmatched.

This clonotype was seen at least ten times. The chain is built from TRBV6-5 and TRBJ2-5, with 7 bases aligning to TRBD2. The CDR3 totals 16 residues. Unmatched junction bases numbered 9, after V lost 0 bases and J lost 5 bases. Germline values: CDR1 MNHEY, CDR2 SVGAGI. Written as DNA, the CDR3 is TGTGCCAGCAGTTACTCCCTAGCGGCGACGGGGGAGACCCAGTACTTC. This translates into CASSYSLAATGETQYF.

This rearrangement joins TRBV5-6 to TRBJ2-6; D is unresolved. The V end lost 3 bases, the J end lost 0 bases, and 4 bases lay between the germline ends. Germline V lookup: CDR1 SGHDT, CDR2 YYEEEE. This CDR3 spans 14 amino acids. This chain's CDR3 is CASSYPSGANVLTF. The CDR3 DNA sequence: TGTGCCAGCAGCTACCCCTCTGGGGCCAACGTCCTGACTTTC.

This chain links TRBV6-1 with TRBJ1-3; D is perhaps TRBD1 (5 bases). This CDR3 contains 14 residues. V lost 8 bases and J 0 bases, leaving 11 bases between the germline ends. Per the germline V gene, CDR1 is MNHNS and CDR2 is SASEGT. CDR3 DNA sequence: TGTGCCAGCTCGCCAGGGCGCTCTGGAAACACCATATATTTT. This encodes CASSPGRSGNTIYF.

Many counts were recorded for this clonotype. V gene TRBV20-1 combines with J gene TRBJ1-1; 9 bases line up with TRBD1. CDR3 length: 14 amino acids. Germline CDR1 reads DFQATT; CDR2 reads SNEGSKA (reference sequence). The V gene end was trimmed by 2 bases and the J gene end by 1 base; junction bases not matched to a gene: 2. The CDR3 DNA reads TGCAGTGCTAGAACAGGGGGCTCGAACACTGAAGCTTTCTTT. This encodes CSARTGGSNTEAFF.

In this sample, this clonotype turned up many times. The chain joins TRBV12-3 or TRBV12-4 to TRBJ1-2, with unresolved D. V lost 7 bases, J lost 3 bases, and 12 bases lay in between. The CDR3 is 13 amino acids. The CDR3 here is CASIRNDHYGYTF. The CDR3 DNA sequence: TGTGCCAGCATCCGAAACGACCACTATGGCTACACCTTC.

A few counts support this clonotype. This could be a read error, since a much larger clone is one nucleotide away. The chain is built from TRBV7-9 and TRBJ2-1; D is perhaps TRBD2 (6 bases). Between the trimmed V and J ends, which lost 1 base and 5 bases, there was a span of 12 bases. Per the germline V gene, CDR1 is SEHNR and CDR2 is FQNEAQ (reference sequence). CDR3 length: 15 residues. CDR3 residues: CASSLVGEVDNEQFF. Here the CDR3 DNA reads TGTGCCAGCAGCTTAGTGGGGGAGGTCGACAATGAGCAGTTCTTC.

This clonotype was counted at least ten times. The chain is built from TRBV18 and TRBJ1-1; 7 nucleotides match TRBD1. Germline lookup yields CDR1 KGHSH and CDR2 LQKENI. The CDR3 runs to 14 residues. The ends lost 5 bases at V and 4 bases at J; junction bases unmatched: 7. This CDR3 is CASSSTGLSTEAFF. As DNA, the CDR3 is TGTGCCAGCTCATCGACAGGGTTGAGCACTGAAGCTTTCTTT. The full variable domain, rest sourced from reference TRBV18 and TRBJ1-1, is NAGVMQNPRHLVRRRGQEARLRCSPMKGHSHVYWYRQLPEEGLKFMVYLQKENIIDESGMPKERFSAEFPKEGPSILRIQQVVRGDSAAYFCASSSTGLSTEAFFGQGTRLTVV.

The chain links TRBV20-1 to TRBJ2-1; 13 nucleotides align to TRBD2. The CDR3 has 17 residues. With 2 bases clipped from V and 10 bases from J, the junction kept 14 bases outside the gene matches. Germline loops: CDR1 DFQATT, CDR2 SNEGSKA (reference sequence). CDR3 nucleotide sequence: TGCAGTGCTAGATCTATTTGGACTAGCGGGAGAGGCGAAGAGCAGTTCTTC. Protein: CSARSIWTSGRGEEQFF.

This clonotype was detected ten times or more. The chain is built from TRBV28 and TRBJ2-7; D unclear. CDR1 is MDHEN, CDR2 SYDVKM, per germline. This CDR3 has 12 residues. With 7 bases removed from V and 3 bases from J, the gap between germline ends came to 10 bases. This chain's CDR3 is CASMLSGYEQYF. DNA of the CDR3: TGTGCCAGCATGTTATCGGGCTACGAGCAGTACTTC.

The chain combines TRBV7-9 with TRBJ2-1; TRBD2 matches at 8 bases. Unmatched junction bases numbered 7, after V lost 4 bases and J lost 8 bases. CDR1 is SEHNR and CDR2 is FQNEAQ in the germline V gene (reference sequence). This CDR3 has 14 residues. The CDR3, as DNA: TGTGCCAGCAGCTCGACTAGCGAGTTGGATGAGCAGTTCTTC. This codes for CASSSTSELDEQFF.

This clonotype was seen more than once but under ten times. This chain connects TRBV30 to TRBJ1-4; D ambiguous. The germline V gene encodes CDR1 GTSNPN and CDR2 SVGIG (reference sequence). The CDR3 covers 14 residues. The ends were cut back, 7 bases at V and 0 bases at J, with 12 bases in the middle. The CDR3 DNA reads as TGTGCCTTAGGTGTGGGAGCAACTAATGAAAAACTGTTTTTT. It is translated as CALGVGATNEKLFF.

In its sample, this clonotype was seen many times. The rearrangement links TRBV20-1 to TRBJ1-2; 9 bases match TRBD1. Per germline, CDR1 DFQATT and CDR2 SNEGSKA (reference sequence). There are 14 residues in the CDR3. V dropped 3 bases and J dropped 8; count of bases not matched to a gene: 10. The CDR3 DNA follows: TGCAGTGCTAGTCGGGACAGGGTCTTAGGCGGCTACACCTTC. It is translated as CSASRDRVLGGYTF.

The chain links TRBV6-1 to TRBJ2-7, with D perhaps given as TRBD1 or TRBD2 (5 bases each). CDR1 is MNHNS, CDR2 SASEGT, per germline. V was pared by 4 bases and J by 6 bases, with 10 bases between. The CDR3 consists of 12 residues. CDR3 in amino acids: CASSGGSSEQYF. The CDR3 coding sequence is TGTGCCAGCAGTGGGGGGTCTAGCGAGCAGTACTTC.